This T cell receptor beta chain was captured in a study of blood T cell repertoires in COVID-19. About the study: PBMCs, B-cell-depleted T cells, or T cells provided the cDNA or gDNA that made up the material.

CDR3 length equals 13 residues. Trimming shortened V by 2 bases and J by 3 bases, and 8 bases separated the two germline ends. The germline gives CDR1 SGDLS, CDR2 YYNGEE. Data came from immunoSEQ multiplex PCR; TCRdb stores just in-frame clones and leaves some out. The profile shows approximately 150,000 clones, about 85% of them singletons. Clinical history reported by participants formed the basis on which cohorts were assigned. Up to 2 weeks before entering the study, exposed participants had met a COVID-19 case. This sequence originates from a woman aged 35 to 49 who had been exposed to COVID-19. Input material: PBMCs or T cells enriched from blood (not recorded which). V gene TRBV9 combines with J gene TRBJ1-1; D uncertain. This CDR3 is CASSVGGHTEAFF. CDR3 DNA: TGTGCCAGCAGCGTGGGAGGGCACACTGAAGCTTTCTTT.